What follows are 7 T cell receptor beta chains derived from one specimen sequenced in a study of T cells after somatic rescue of genetic block. Only in-frame clones appear in the TCRdb table, and some are missing; sequencing was by immunoSEQ multiplex PCR. The data hold some 74,000 clones, with roughly 91% observed a single time. Sequencing was done on a sample of peripheral blood mononuclear cells (PBMCs). These receptor sequences come from a man aged 25-40 years.

V gene TRBV4-2 combines with J gene TRBJ2-7; no definite D call. From germline, CDR1 is LGHNA and CDR2 YNFKEQ. CDR3 size: 14 residues. Trimming stripped 0 bases from V and 2 bases from J, with 8 bases between. The CDR3 DNA follows: TGTGCCAGCAGCCAAGATCCGAGTACCTACGAGCAGTACTTC. Its protein product is CASSQDPSTYEQYF.

In its sample, this clone was seen a few times. J is TRBJ2-1 and V is TRBV7-3; TRBD2 might be the D (5 bases). The V and J ends lost 5 bases and 4 bases respectively, with 18 bases between them. CDR3 length: 16 residues. Germline CDR1 reads SGHTA; CDR2 reads FQGTGA. CDR3 sequence: CASSRGQSTRYNEQFF. The CDR3 bases are TGTGCCAGCAGCCGCGGGCAAAGTACGCGATACAATGAGCAGTTCTTC.

This chain joins TRBV16 and TRBJ2-1; D possibly corresponds to TRBD1 (8 bases). The germline V gene encodes CDR1 KGHSY and CDR2 FQNENV. The CDR3 totals 20 residues. The V gene lost 5 bases and the J gene lost 2 bases, with 28 bases spanning the gap. CDR3 DNA sequence: TGTGCCAGCAGCGGCCGGACAGGGAAACTAGCGCCTATACCCTACAATGAGCAGTTCTTC. Translated: CASSGRTGKLAPIPYNEQFF.

Concerning this clone: This sample includes further DNA sequences coding for the same CDR3. This chain uses TRBV7-9 with TRBJ2-1; D uncertain. The CDR3 spans 13 residues. Trimming removed 7 bases at V and 8 bases at J, with 15 bases between. The germline V gene encodes CDR1 SEHNR and CDR2 FQNEAQ (reference sequence). The CDR3 bases are TGTGCCAGCAACCCTCCGTCCAGCGATGAGCAGTTCTTC. Translated, it gives CASNPPSSDEQFF.

The V and J genes are TRBV11-2 and TRBJ2-3; D ambiguous. The CDR3 spans 14 residues. CDR1 SGHAT and CDR2 FQNNGV come from the germline V gene. V dropped 1 base and J dropped 6 bases, with 11 bases sitting between them. The CDR3: CASSLGALGDTQYF. CDR3 bases: TGTGCCAGCAGCTTAGGCGCCCTTGGGGATACGCAGTATTTT.

The rearrangement joins TRBV7-7 to TRBJ2-1; 12 bases fit TRBD2. From germline, CDR1 is SSHAT and CDR2 FNYEAQ (reference sequence). The CDR3 consists of 18 residues. V lost 5 bases and J lost 8; bases outside the gene matches: 16. The CDR3 protein is CASSPHGGGLAGTHEQFF. CDR3 in DNA: TGTGCCAGCAGCCCCCATGGGGGAGGACTAGCGGGAACCCATGAGCAGTTCTTC.

V is TRBV5-1 and J is TRBJ1-1; weak D call: TRBD1 (6 bases). Trimming removed 4 bases from V and 0 bases from J, with 16 bases in between. CDR1 is SGHRS, CDR2 YFSETQ, per germline. CDR3 length: 16 residues. Written as DNA, the CDR3 is TGCGCCAGCAGCAAGTGGCCCGGGGGCATGAACACTGAAGCTTTCTTT. This sequence encodes CASSKWPGGMNTEAFF. The full variable domain, completed using reference TRBV5-1 and TRBJ1-1, is KAGVTQTPRYLIKTRGQQVTLSCSPISGHRSVSWYQQTPGQGLQFLFEYFSETQRNKGNFPGRFSGRQFSNSRSEMNVSTLELGDSALYLCASSKWPGGMNTEAFFGQGTRLTVV.